Following are 10 T cell receptor beta chains from one sample sequenced in a study of OX40 agonist ivuxolimab in advanced cancers. Data came from immunoSEQ multiplex PCR; TCRdb stores just in-frame clones and leaves some out. This table holds roughly 100,000 clones, 85% to 95% found once. The material was CD4+ or CD8+ T cells sorted from blood, obtained in a trial of the OX40 agonist ivuxolimab. All receptors come from an adult with an advanced solid tumor such as melanoma, head and neck, liver or kidney cancer.

The chain recombines TRBV5-1 with TRBJ2-1; D ambiguous. CDR1 and CDR2 from the germline V gene are SGHRS and YFSETQ. This CDR3 has 13 residues. V gave up 3 bases and J gave up 5 bases, with 9 bases separating them. The CDR3 region has the DNA TGCGCCAGCAGCTCCGACCCCAACAATGAGCAGTTCTTC. It encodes CASSSDPNNEQFF.

The gene calls are TRBV4-1 and TRBJ2-4; maybe TRBD2 (6 bases). Germline CDR1 and CDR2: MGHRA and YSYEKL. Trimming cost V 0 bases and J 0 bases, with 18 bases left between them. This CDR3 has 19 residues. CDR3 sequence reads: CASSQDTRGRRGAKNIQYF. DNA of the CDR3: TGCGCCAGCAGCCAAGATACCCGCGGCCGGAGGGGAGCCAAAAACATTCAGTACTTC.

The chain carries TRBV19 and TRBJ1-5, with TRBD1 matching over 7 bases. Germline loops: CDR1 LNHDA, CDR2 SQIVND (reference sequence). This CDR3 spans 18 amino acids. V was pared by 6 bases and J by 0 bases, with 14 bases of the junction left unmatched. In nucleotides, the CDR3 is TGTGCCAGTAGAGAGGGGGCGACAGGGTTTTATAGCAATCAGCCCCAGCATTTT. Its translation: CASREGATGFYSNQPQHF.

The chain employs TRBV30 and TRBJ1-5, with 7 bases fitting TRBD1. This CDR3 comprises 15 residues. Germline assignment: CDR1 GTSNPN and CDR2 SVGIG (reference sequence). V dropped 0 bases and J dropped 3; count of bases not matched to a gene: 5. The CDR3 DNA sequence: TGTGCCTGGAGTGTACCAGGGACAGACAATCAGCCCCAGCATTTT. It translates to CAWSVPGTDNQPQHF.

This rearrangement joins TRBV6-1 to TRBJ1-5, with D possibly matching TRBD1 (5 bases). Germline loops: CDR1 MNHNS, CDR2 SASEGT. V lost 3 bases, J lost 1 base, and 13 bases lay in between. CDR3 size: 16 residues. The CDR3 is CASSDRRGLSNQPQHF. For the CDR3, the DNA is TGTGCCAGCAGTGATAGGCGGGGCCTCAGCAATCAGCCCCAGCATTTT.

This clone has just one count. The rearrangement joins TRBV6-5 to TRBJ1-1; unclear D gene. Germline CDR1 MNHEY, CDR2 SVGAGI. The CDR3 length is 13 residues. Trimming pared 0 bases from V and 10 bases from J, leaving 12 bases between. The CDR3 here is CASSYSVTSGAFF. The CDR3 DNA sequence: TGTGCCAGCAGTTACTCCGTGACATCCGGAGCTTTCTTT.

V and J are TRBV7-9 and TRBJ1-4; TRBD1 is a possible D gene (5 bases). Trimming removed 3 bases at V and 8 bases at J, with 13 bases between. The CDR3 covers 14 residues. The germline V gene encodes CDR1 SEHNR and CDR2 FQNEAQ (reference sequence). This CDR3 is CASSLGGSREKLFF. CDR3 in DNA: TGTGCCAGCAGCTTGGGGGGATCTCGGGAAAAACTGTTTTTT.

This clone was counted only a few times. The rearrangement links TRBV4-2 to TRBJ1-1, with no clear D. From germline, CDR1 is LGHNA and CDR2 YNFKEQ. The CDR3 covers 14 residues. Trimming cost V 0 bases and J 1 base, with 6 bases left between them. CDR3 in DNA: TGTGCCAGCAGCCAAGAGCTGCGGAACACTGAAGCTTTCTTT. Its protein product is CASSQELRNTEAFF.

J is TRBJ2-1 and V is TRBV7-8; D not certain. Trimming took 3 bases from V and 2 from J, leaving 8 bases between them. The CDR3 has 14 residues. Germline V gives CDR1 SGHVS, CDR2 FQNEAQ. Written as DNA, the CDR3 is TGTGCCAGCAGCTTCACTCGAGCCTACAATGAGCAGTTCTTC. The encoded protein is CASSFTRAYNEQFF. The full variable domain, its missing parts supplied by reference TRBV7-8 and TRBJ2-1, is GAGVSQSPRYKVAKRGQDVALRCDPISGHVSLFWYQQALGQGPEFLTYFQNEAQLDKSGLPSDRFFAERPEGSVSTLKIQRTQQEDSAVYLCASSFTRAYNEQFFGPGTRLTVL.

The CDR3 region is CASSPPRDSTDTQYF. In DNA, the CDR3 is TGTGCCAGCAGTCCCCCCCGGGATAGCACAGATACGCAGTATTTT. The gene calls are TRBV6-5 and TRBJ2-3; possibly TRBD2 for D (5 bases). V lost 5 bases and J lost 0, with 12 bases in between. This CDR3 has 15 amino acids. Germline-derived CDR1 and CDR2 are MNHEY and SVGAGI.